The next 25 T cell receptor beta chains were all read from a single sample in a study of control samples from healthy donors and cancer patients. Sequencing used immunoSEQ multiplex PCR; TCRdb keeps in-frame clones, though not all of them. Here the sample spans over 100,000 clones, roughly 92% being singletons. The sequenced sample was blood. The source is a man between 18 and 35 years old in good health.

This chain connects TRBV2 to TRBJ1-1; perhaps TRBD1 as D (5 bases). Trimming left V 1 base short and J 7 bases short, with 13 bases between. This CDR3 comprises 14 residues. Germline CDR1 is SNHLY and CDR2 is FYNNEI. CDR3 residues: CASSEGRTTDEAFF. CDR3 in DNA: TGTGCCAGCAGTGAAGGAAGGACAACGGATGAAGCTTTCTTT.

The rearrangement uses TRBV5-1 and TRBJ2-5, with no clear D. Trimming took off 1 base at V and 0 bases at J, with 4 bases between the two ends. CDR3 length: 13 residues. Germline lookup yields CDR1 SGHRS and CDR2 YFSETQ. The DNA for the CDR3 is TGCGCCAGCAGCTTGCTATACCAAGAGACCCAGTACTTC. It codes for CASSLLYQETQYF.

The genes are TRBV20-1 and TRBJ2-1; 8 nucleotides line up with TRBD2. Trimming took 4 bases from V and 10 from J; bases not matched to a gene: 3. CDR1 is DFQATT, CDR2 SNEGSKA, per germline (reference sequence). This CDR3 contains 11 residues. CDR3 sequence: CSATGGPEQFF. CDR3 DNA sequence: TGCAGTGCTACGGGGGGGCCCGAGCAGTTCTTC.

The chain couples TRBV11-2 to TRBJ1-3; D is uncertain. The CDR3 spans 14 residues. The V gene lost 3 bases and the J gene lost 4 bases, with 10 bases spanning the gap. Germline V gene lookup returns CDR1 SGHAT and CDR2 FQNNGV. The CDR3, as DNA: TGTGCCAGCAGCTTCCTAGGTGCAGGAAACACCATATATTTT. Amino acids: CASSFLGAGNTIYF.

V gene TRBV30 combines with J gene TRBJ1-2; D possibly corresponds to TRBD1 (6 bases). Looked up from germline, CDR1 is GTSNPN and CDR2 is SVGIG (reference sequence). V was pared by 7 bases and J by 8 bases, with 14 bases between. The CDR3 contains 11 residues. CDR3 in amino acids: CASHIGGGYTF. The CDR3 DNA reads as TGTGCCTCCCATATCGGGGGCGGCTACACCTTC.

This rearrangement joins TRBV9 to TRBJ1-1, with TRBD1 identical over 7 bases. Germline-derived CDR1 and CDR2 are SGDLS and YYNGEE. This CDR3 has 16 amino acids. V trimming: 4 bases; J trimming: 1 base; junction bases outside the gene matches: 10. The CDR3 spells CASSIDREPWNTEAFF. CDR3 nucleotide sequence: TGTGCCAGCAGCATCGACAGGGAACCTTGGAACACTGAAGCTTTCTTT.

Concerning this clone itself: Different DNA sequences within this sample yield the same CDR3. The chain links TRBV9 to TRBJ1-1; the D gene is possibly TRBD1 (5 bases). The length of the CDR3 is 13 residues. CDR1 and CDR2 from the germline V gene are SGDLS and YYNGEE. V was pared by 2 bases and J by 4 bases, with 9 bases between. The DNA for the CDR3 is TGTGCCAGCAGCGTGGCAGGGAGCACTGAAGCTTTCTTT. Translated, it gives CASSVAGSTEAFF.

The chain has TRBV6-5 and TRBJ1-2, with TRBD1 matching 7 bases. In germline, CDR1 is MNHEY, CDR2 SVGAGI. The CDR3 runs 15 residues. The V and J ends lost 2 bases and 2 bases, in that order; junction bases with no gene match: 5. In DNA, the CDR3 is TGTGCCAGCAGTTACATTCCGACAGGGAACTATGGCTACACCTTC. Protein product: CASSYIPTGNYGYTF.

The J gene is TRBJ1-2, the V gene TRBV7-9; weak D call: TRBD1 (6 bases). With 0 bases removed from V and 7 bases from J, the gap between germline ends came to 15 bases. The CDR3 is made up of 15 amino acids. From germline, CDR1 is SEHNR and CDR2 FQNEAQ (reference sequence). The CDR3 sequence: CASSLAGGLRVGYTF. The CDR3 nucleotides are TGTGCCAGCAGCTTAGCTGGGGGGCTCCGGGTTGGCTACACCTTC.

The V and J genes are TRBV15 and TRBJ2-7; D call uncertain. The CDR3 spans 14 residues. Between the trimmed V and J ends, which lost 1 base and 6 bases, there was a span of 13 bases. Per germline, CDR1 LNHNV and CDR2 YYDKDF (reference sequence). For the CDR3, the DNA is TGTGCCACCAGCAGAGGGGATGATCCCGCCGAGCAGTACTTC. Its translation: CATSRGDDPAEQYF. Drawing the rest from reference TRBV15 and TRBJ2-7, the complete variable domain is DAMVIQNPRYQVTQFGKPVTLSCSQTLNHNVMYWYQQKSSQAPKLLFHYYDKDFNNEADTPDNFQSRRPNTSFCFLDIRSPGLGDTAMYLCATSRGDDPAEQYFGPGTRLTVT.

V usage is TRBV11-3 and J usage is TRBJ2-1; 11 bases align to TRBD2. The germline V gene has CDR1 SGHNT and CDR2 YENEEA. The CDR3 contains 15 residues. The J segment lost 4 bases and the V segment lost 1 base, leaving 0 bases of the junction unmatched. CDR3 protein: CASSLGLAGYNEQFF. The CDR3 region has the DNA TGTGCCAGCAGCTTAGGACTAGCGGGGTACAATGAGCAGTTCTTC.

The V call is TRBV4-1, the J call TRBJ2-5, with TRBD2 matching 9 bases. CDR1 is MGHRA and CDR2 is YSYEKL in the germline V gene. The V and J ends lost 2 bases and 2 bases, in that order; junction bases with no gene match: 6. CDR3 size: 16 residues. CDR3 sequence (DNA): TGCGCCAGCAGCCAAAGTAGCGGGGGAGCGCAAGAGACCCAGTACTTC. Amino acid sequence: CASSQSSGGAQETQYF.

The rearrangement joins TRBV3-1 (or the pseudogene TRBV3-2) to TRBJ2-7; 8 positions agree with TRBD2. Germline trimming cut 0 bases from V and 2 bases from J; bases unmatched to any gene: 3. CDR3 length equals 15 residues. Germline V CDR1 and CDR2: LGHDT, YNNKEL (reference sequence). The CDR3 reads CASSQDLAGPYEQYF. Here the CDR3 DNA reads TGTGCCAGCAGCCAAGATTTAGCGGGGCCCTACGAGCAGTACTTC.

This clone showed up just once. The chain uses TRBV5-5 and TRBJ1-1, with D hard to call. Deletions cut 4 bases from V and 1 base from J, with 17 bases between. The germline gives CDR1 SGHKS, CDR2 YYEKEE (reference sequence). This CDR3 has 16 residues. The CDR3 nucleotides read TGTGCCAGCAGCCCCGGGTCCACGTATTGGAACACTGAAGCTTTCTTT. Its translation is CASSPGSTYWNTEAFF. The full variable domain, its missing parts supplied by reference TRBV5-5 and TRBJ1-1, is DAGVTQSPTHLIKTRGQQVTLRCSPISGHKSVSWYQQVLGQGPQFIFQYYEKEERGRGNFPDRFSARQFPNYSSELNVNALLLGDSALYLCASSPGSTYWNTEAFFGQGTRLTVV.

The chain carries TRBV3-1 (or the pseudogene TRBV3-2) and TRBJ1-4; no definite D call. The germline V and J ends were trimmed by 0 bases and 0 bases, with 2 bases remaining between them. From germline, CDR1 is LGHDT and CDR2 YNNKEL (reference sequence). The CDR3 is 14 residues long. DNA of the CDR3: TGTGCCAGCAGCCAAGACGCAACTAATGAAAAACTGTTTTTT. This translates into CASSQDATNEKLFF.

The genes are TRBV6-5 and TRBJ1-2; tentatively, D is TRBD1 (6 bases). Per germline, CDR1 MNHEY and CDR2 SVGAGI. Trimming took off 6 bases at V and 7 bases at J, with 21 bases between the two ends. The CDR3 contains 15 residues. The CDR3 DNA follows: TGTGCCAGCAGCTCCGGGGGGGCAGAGTCTGGTGGCTACACCTTC. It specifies CASSSGGAESGGYTF.

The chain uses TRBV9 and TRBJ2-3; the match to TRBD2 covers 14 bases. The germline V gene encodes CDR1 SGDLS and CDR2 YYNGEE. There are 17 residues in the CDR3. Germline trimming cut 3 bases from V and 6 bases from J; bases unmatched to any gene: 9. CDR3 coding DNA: TGTGCCAGCAGCGGGGGACTAGCGGGGGCCGGGCGCGATACGCAGTATTTT. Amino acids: CASSGGLAGAGRDTQYF.

CDR3 DNA: TGTGCCAGCAGCCAACTGGATACGCAGTATTTT. Residues: CASSQLDTQYF. The chain carries TRBV3-1 (or the pseudogene TRBV3-2) and TRBJ2-3, with no clear D. The CDR3 covers 11 residues. Germline V gene lookup returns CDR1 LGHDT and CDR2 YNNKEL (reference sequence). V was cut by 2 bases and J by 6 bases, with 3 bases left in between.

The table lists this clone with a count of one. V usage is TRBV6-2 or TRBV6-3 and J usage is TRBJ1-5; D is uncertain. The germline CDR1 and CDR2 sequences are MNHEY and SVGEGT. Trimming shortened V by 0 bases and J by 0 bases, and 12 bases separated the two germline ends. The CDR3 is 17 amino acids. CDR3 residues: CASSYSEVVYSNQPQHF. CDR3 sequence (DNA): TGTGCCAGCAGTTACTCGGAAGTGGTCTATAGCAATCAGCCCCAGCATTTT.

CDR3 in amino acids: CAWSFTEAFF. Here the CDR3 DNA reads TGTGCCTGGAGTTTCACTGAAGCTTTCTTT. The rearrangement links TRBV30 to TRBJ1-1, with D unclear. There are 10 residues in the CDR3. Looked up from germline, CDR1 is GTSNPN and CDR2 is SVGIG (reference sequence). Trimming took 2 bases from V and 4 from J, leaving 2 bases between them.

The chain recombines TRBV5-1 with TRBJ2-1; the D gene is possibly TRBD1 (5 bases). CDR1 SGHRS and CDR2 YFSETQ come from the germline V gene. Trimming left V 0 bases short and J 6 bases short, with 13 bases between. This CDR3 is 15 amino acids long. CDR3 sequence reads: CASSLAAQVVNEQFF. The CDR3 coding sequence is TGCGCCAGCAGCTTGGCCGCACAGGTCGTCAATGAGCAGTTCTTC.

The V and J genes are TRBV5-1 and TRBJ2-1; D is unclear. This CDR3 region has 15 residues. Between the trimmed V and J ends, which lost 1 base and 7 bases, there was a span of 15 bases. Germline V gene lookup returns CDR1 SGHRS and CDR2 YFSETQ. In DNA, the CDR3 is TGCGCCAGCAGCTTGCCCCGAACAACTGGGAATGAGCAGTTCTTC. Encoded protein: CASSLPRTTGNEQFF.

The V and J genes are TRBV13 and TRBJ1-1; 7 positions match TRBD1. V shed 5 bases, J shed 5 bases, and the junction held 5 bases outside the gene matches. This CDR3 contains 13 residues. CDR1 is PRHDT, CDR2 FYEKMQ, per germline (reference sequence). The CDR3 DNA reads TGTGCCAGCAGCAAGCAGGGGGGGACTGAAGCTTTCTTT. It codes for CASSKQGGTEAFF.

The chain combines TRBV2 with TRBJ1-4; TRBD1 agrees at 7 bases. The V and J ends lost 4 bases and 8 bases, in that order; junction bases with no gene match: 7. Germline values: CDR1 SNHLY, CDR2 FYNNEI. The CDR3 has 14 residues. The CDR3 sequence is CASSADRVSEKLFF. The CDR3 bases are TGTGCCAGCAGTGCCGACAGGGTATCAGAAAAACTGTTTTTT.

CDR3 region: CASSLASAPGNTIYF. For the CDR3, the DNA is TGTGCCAGCAGCTTAGCGTCAGCTCCCGGAAACACCATATATTTT. V and J are TRBV7-2 and TRBJ1-3; no clear D. CDR3 length: 15 residues. V lost 0 bases and J 4 bases, leaving 10 bases between the germline ends. Germline lookup yields CDR1 SGHTA and CDR2 FQGNSA.